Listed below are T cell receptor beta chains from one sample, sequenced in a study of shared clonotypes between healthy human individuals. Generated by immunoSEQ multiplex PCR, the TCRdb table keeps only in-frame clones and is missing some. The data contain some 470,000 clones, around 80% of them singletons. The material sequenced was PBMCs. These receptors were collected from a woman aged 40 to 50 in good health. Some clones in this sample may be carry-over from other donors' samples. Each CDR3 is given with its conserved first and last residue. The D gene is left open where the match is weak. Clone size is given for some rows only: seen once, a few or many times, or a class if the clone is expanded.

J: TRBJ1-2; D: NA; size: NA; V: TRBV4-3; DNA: TGCGCCAGCAGCCAAGCCAGAGGATCCTATGGCTACACCTTC; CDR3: CASSQARGSYGYTF
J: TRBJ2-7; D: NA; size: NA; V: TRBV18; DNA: TGTGCCAGCTCCGCTATTGGCCCGCCCTACGAGCAGTACTTC; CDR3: CASSAIGPPYEQYF
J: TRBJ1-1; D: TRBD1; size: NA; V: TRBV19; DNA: TGTGCCAGTAGTAGGGGACAGGGGGCCAACACTGAAGCTTTCTTT; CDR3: CASSRGQGANTEAFF
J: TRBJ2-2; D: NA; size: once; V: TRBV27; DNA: TGTGCCAGCAGTTTCGGGTCGAACACCGGGGAGCTGTTTTTT; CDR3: CASSFGSNTGELFF
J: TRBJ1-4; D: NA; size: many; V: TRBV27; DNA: TGTGCCAGCAGTTTAGCTGCAACTAATGAAAAACTGTTTTTT; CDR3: CASSLAATNEKLFF
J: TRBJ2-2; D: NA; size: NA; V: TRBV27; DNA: TGTGCCAGCAGTTACAGTACAGGGTGGAACACCGGGGAGCTGTTTTTT; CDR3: CASSYSTGWNTGELFF
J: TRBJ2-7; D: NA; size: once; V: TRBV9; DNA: TGTGCCAGCAGCGCAACCGGGGCCTCCTACGAGCAGTACTTC; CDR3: CASSATGASYEQYF
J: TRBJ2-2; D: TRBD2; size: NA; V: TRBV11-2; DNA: TGTGCCAGCAGCTTTCTAGCGGTCACCGGGGAGCTGTTTTTT; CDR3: CASSFLAVTGELFF
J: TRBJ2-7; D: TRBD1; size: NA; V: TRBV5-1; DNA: TGCGCCAGCAGCAAAGAACCGGGACAGGGGATCAACGAGCAGTACTTC; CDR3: CASSKEPGQGINEQYF
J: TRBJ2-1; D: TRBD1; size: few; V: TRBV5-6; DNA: TGTGCCAGCAGCCCGAGGACAGGGCGTTCCTACAATGAGCAGTTCTTC; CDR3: CASSPRTGRSYNEQFF
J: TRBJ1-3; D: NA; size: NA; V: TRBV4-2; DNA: TGTGCCAGCAGCCAAGTTACGGAGGTCTCTGGAAACACCATATATTTT; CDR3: CASSQVTEVSGNTIYF
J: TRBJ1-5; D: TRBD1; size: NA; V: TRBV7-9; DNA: TGTGCCAGCAGCTTAGGGCAGGGGGCAGGTCAGCCCCAGCATTTT; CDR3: CASSLGQGAGQPQHF
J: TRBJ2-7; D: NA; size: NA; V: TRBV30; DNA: TGTGCCTGGAGTGCAAACGGGAGCCCCCAGTACTTC; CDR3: CAWSANGSPQYF
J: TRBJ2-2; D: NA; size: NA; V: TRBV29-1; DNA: TGCAGCGCCCAACCCAGGGGGGGATCCGGGGAGCTGTTTTTT; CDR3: CSAQPRGGSGELFF
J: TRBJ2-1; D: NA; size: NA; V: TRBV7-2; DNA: TGTGCCAGCAGCAAGAACAGGGTCCAGGGTGAGCAGTTCTTC; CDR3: CASSKNRVQGEQFF
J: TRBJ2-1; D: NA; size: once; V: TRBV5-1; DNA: TGCGCCAGCAGCTTGCACAATGAGCAGTTCTTC; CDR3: CASSLHNEQFF
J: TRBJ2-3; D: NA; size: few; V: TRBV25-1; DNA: TGTGCCAGCACCCCACCGCTAGCGAACACAGATACGCAGTATTTT; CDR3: CASTPPLANTDTQYF
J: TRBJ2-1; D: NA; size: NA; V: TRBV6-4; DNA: TGTGCCAGCAGTGGGGGTTCTCCTGGGGATAGGCAGTTCTTC; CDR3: CASSGGSPGDRQFF
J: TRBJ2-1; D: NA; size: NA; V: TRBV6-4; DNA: TGTGCCAGCAGTGGTGGAGGTGACTACAATGAGCAGTTCTTC; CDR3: CASSGGGDYNEQFF
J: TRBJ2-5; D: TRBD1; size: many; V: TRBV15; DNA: TGTGCCACCAGCAGTCACAGGGGGGTGGAGACCCAGTACTTC; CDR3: CATSSHRGVETQYF
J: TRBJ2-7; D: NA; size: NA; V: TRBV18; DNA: TGTGCCAGCTCACCAGGGCAGGGGTCAACCTACGAGCAGTACTTC; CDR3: CASSPGQGSTYEQYF
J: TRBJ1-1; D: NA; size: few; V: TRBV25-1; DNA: TGTGCCAGCAGTGAATCAGGGGAGGCTTTCTTT; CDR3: CASSESGEAFF
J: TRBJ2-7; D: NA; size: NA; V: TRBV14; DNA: TGTGCCAGCAGCCCCCTCGGTTACGAGCAGTACTTC; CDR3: CASSPLGYEQYF
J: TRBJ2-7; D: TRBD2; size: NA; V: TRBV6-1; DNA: TGTGCCAGCAGTGAAGGACTAGCGGGAGGATCCCACGAGCAGTACTTC; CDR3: CASSEGLAGGSHEQYF
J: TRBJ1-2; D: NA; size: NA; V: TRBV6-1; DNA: TGTGCCAGCAGTCAGGACCGTCCGCGGTCTGGCTACACCTTC; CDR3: CASSQDRPRSGYTF
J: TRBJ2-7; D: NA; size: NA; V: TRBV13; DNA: TGTGCCAGCAGCCCGTACCAGGGGTATACCTACGAGCAGTACTTC; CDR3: CASSPYQGYTYEQYF
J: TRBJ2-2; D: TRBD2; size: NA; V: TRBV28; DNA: TGTGCCAGCAGTTTCCCCCGGCAGGGGACTAGCGGGAGTTGGACCGGGGAGCTGTTTTTT; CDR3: CASSFPRQGTSGSWTGELFF
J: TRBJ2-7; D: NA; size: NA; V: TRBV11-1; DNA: TGTGCCAGCAGCCAGCGGAGGGCATCCTACGAGCAGTACTTC; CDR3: CASSQRRASYEQYF
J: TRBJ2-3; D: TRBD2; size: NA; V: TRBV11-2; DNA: TGCGCCAGCAGCACTAGCGGGACCACAGATACGCAGTATTTT; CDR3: CASSTSGTTDTQYF
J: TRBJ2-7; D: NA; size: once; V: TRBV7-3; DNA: TGTGCCAGCAGCTATGGGGGAGGAGGAGGGTACGAGCAGTACTTC; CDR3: CASSYGGGGGYEQYF
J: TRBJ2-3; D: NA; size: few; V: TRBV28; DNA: TGTGCCAGCAGCCTGGTGGATACGCAGTATTTT; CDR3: CASSLVDTQYF
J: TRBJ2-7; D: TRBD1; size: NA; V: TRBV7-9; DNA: TGTGCCAGCAACTTAGCGATGAGAACAGGGGGACTGGGGTCCTACGAGCAGTACTTC; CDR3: CASNLAMRTGGLGSYEQYF
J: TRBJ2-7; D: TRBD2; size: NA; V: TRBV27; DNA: TGTGCCAGCAGGCTAGCGGGAGGCTACGAGCAGTACTTC; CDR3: CASRLAGGYEQYF
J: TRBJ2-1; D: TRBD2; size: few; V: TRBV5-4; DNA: TGTGCCAGCAGCTTGACCGGGACTAGCCGTGAGCAGTTCTTC; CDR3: CASSLTGTSREQFF
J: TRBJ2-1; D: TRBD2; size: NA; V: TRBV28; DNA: TGTGCCAGCAGTTTATCGTGGACTAGCGGCAACAATGAGCAGTTCTTC; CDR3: CASSLSWTSGNNEQFF
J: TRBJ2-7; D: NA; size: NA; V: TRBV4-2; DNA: TGTGCCAGCAGCCCCCCAGGGCCTAAATCCTACGAGCAGTACTTC; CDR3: CASSPPGPKSYEQYF
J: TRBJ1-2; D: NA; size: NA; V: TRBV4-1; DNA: TGCGCCAGCAGCCCGCAATGGATAGGGGGGGAGCAAAGCCATGGCTACACCTTC; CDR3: CASSPQWIGGEQSHGYTF
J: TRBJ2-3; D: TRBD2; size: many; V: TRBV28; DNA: TGTGCCAGCAGTTTAGGCGGGAGAGATACGCAGTATTTT; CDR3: CASSLGGRDTQYF
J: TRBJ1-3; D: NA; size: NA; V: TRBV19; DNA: TGTGCCAGTAGCTCAGGGCCCTCTGGAAACACCATATATTTT; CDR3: CASSSGPSGNTIYF
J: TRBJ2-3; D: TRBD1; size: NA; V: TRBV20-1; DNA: TGCAGTGTCAGGGGGGATACGCAGTATTTT; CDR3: CSVRGDTQYF
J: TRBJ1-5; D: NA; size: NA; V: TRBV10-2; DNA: TGCGCCAGCAGTGACGTCGCCAGCAATCAGCCCCAGCATTTT; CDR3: CASSDVASNQPQHF
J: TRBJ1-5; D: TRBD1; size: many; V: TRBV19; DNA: TGTGCCAGTACCACAGGGGGCCCAGGGAGCGTTCAGCCCCAGCATTTT; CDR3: CASTTGGPGSVQPQHF
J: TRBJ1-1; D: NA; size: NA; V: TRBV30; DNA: TGTGCCTGGAACCCGGACATGAACACTGAAGCTTTCTTT; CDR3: CAWNPDMNTEAFF
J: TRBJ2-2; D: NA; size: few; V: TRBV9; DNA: TGTGCCAGCAGCGTACGGGACTTCTTGGGGGTGAACACCGGGGAGCTGTTTTTT; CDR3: CASSVRDFLGVNTGELFF
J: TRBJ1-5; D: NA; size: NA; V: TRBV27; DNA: TGTGCCAGCAGCCTCGGACATGTCAATCAGCCCCAGCATTTT; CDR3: CASSLGHVNQPQHF
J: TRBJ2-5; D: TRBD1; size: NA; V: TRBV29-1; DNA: TGCACCGCCGGACAAGTTTATCAGGGGGCCCAGTACTTC; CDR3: CTAGQVYQGAQYF
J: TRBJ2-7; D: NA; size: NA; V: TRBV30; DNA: TGTGCCTGGAGTGCCAGGGGAGGGTACGAGCAGTACTTC; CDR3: CAWSARGGYEQYF
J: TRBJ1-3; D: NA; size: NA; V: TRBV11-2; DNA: TGTGCCAGCAGCTTAGTGTTTCCCCCCGAGACCTCTGGAAACACCATATATTTT; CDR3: CASSLVFPPETSGNTIYF
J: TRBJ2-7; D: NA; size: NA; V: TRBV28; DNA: TGTGCCAGCAGATACGGAAGCTCCTACGAGCAGTACTTC; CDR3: CASRYGSSYEQYF
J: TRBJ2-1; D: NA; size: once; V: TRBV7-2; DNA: TGTGCCAGCAGTGGAAATCAGCAGTTCTTC; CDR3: CASSGNQQFF